A single sample is the source of the 10 T cell receptor beta chains below, sequenced in a study of blood T cells in healthy people across ages. For the second PCR, which ran for about 7 to 11 cycles, a sample-barcoded 5' primer and a J-beta primer mix were used. TCRdb reanalysed the 5' RACE reads using MiXCR and keeps one entry per CDR3 protein. The sample lists 650,000 to 900,000 distinct CDR3 sequences, roughly 60% seen once, with roughly a quarter in the top ten. Sequencing was done on a sample of blood. These receptors originate from a man under 40 in good health.

The CDR3 protein is CASSFGGSGEQYF. DNA for the CDR3: TGTGCCAGCAGTTTCGGGGGTTCGGGTGAGCAGTACTTC. The J gene is TRBJ2-5, the V gene TRBV6-2 or TRBV6-3; perhaps TRBD2 as D (6 bases). The germline V and J ends were trimmed by 4 bases and 11 bases, with 17 bases remaining between them. This CDR3 has 13 residues. The germline V gene encodes CDR1 MNHEY and CDR2 SVGEGT.

This clonotype was counted a few times. V and J are TRBV5-5 and TRBJ1-4; possibly TRBD1 for D (6 bases). Trimming stripped 0 bases from V and 3 bases from J, with 12 bases between. Germline CDR1 SGHKS, CDR2 YYEKEE (reference sequence). The CDR3 consists of 16 residues. Here the CDR3 reads CASSLVSAGANEKLFF. Here the CDR3 DNA reads TGTGCCAGCAGCTTGGTATCGGCAGGGGCTAATGAAAAACTGTTTTTT.

The chain combines TRBV28 with TRBJ2-5; TRBD2 might be the D (6 bases). V was shortened by 4 bases and J by 5 bases, with 17 bases between the two germline ends. This CDR3 has 15 residues. Germline-derived CDR1 and CDR2 are MDHEN and SYDVKM. DNA for the CDR3: TGTGCCAGCAGTTCCTTTCTCGGAGGGAGGGAGACCCAGTACTTC. This encodes CASSSFLGGRETQYF.

This chain connects TRBV4-3 to TRBJ1-5; 9 bases map to TRBD1. V lost 4 bases and J lost 9; bases outside the gene matches: 4. Germline V lookup: CDR1 LGHNA, CDR2 YSLEER. This CDR3 is 13 amino acids long. CDR3 sequence: CASSRDRVGPQHF. DNA of the CDR3: TGCGCCAGCAGCCGGGACAGGGTAGGGCCCCAGCATTTT.

V and J are TRBV7-9 and TRBJ1-6; no firm D call. In germline, CDR1 is SEHNR, CDR2 FQNEAQ (reference sequence). V gave up 5 bases and J gave up 14 bases, with 10 bases separating them. The CDR3 extends over 11 amino acids. The CDR3 sequence: CASSPNPSLHF. As DNA, the CDR3 is TGTGCCAGCAGCCCCAATCCTTCCCTCCACTTT.

The rearrangement joins TRBV24-1 to TRBJ2-3; the D gene could be TRBD1 or TRBD2 (5 bases each). Germline CDR1 and CDR2: KGHDR and SFDVKD. Trimming left V 9 bases short and J 5 bases short, with 14 bases between. This CDR3 has 13 amino acids. The CDR3 region is CATGDGGGDTQYF. Written as DNA, the CDR3 is TGTGCCACCGGGGACGGAGGTGGAGATACGCAGTATTTT.

This clonotype was found a few times. The chain is built from TRBV29-1 and TRBJ2-7, with TRBD2 identical over 11 bases. Looked up from germline, CDR1 is SQVTM and CDR2 is ANQGSEA. Germline trimming cut 7 bases from V and 3 bases from J; bases unmatched to any gene: 2. The length of the CDR3 is 12 residues. This chain's CDR3 is CSGGLADYEQYF. The CDR3 DNA reads TGCAGCGGGGGACTAGCGGACTACGAGCAGTACTTC.

The chain links TRBV6-1 to TRBJ1-2; D is unclear. Germline V CDR1 and CDR2: MNHNS, SASEGT. Trimming shortened V by 3 bases and J by 4 bases, and 18 bases separated the two germline ends. The CDR3 is 16 amino acids. CDR3 bases: TGTGCCAGCAGTGAGCCCTTCAGGCCCCGGGGCTATGGCTACACCTTC. Residues: CASSEPFRPRGYGYTF.

V usage is TRBV10-3 and J usage is TRBJ2-1, with D possibly being TRBD1 or TRBD2 (5 bases each). Per germline, CDR1 ENHRY and CDR2 SYGVKD. The CDR3 extends over 14 amino acids. Trimming shortened V by 8 bases and J by 0 bases, and 11 bases separated the two germline ends. DNA for the CDR3: TGTGCCATCGGGGACGTCAGCTCCTACAATGAGCAGTTCTTC. It encodes CAIGDVSSYNEQFF.

The chain links TRBV12-3 or TRBV12-4 to TRBJ2-3; the D gene is possibly TRBD2 (6 bases). Trimming cost V 6 bases and J 4 bases, with 14 bases left between them. The CDR3 is made up of 14 amino acids. In DNA, the CDR3 is TGTGCCAGCAGCCCCTCTAGCGAGGCAGATACGCAGTATTTT. It yields the protein CASSPSSEADTQYF.